The rows below give T cell receptor beta chains drawn from one sample of a study of Graves' ophthalmopathy and Graves' hyperthyroidism. Each CDR3 protein is one row after TCRdb ran MiXCR on the multiplex PCR reads. This sample has over 500,000 distinct CDR3 sequences, with about a fifth found just once. Sequencing was done on a sample of peripheral blood. These receptors were obtained from a woman aged 18-29 years with stable Graves' hyperthyroidism. Some clones in this sample may be carry-over from other donors' samples. CDR3s include the opening cysteine and the closing phenylalanine or tryptophan. D genes are given only for firm matches. Clone sizes are given selectively: once, few, many, or a class where the clone is expanded.

v_gene,d_gene,j_gene,abundance,CDR3nt,CDR3aa
TRBV6-1,.,TRBJ2-7,many,TGTGCCAGCGGGGAAACGGACTACGAGCAGTACTTC,CASGETDYEQYF
TRBV7-2,.,TRBJ2-5,few,TGTGCCAGCAGCTTATACCCCCGGCAGAGCCAAGAGACCCAGTACTTC,CASSLYPRQSQETQYF
TRBV9,TRBD2,TRBJ2-5,.,TGTGCCAGCAGCGTAGAGGAGGGAGGGGAGACCCAGTACTTC,CASSVEEGGETQYF
TRBV7-2,TRBD2,TRBJ2-4,many,TGTGCCAGCAGTAAAGAGATAGCGGGAACGAACATTCAGTACTTC,CASSKEIAGTNIQYF
TRBV6-5,.,TRBJ2-5,.,TGTGCCAACAGTTACACGTCAGGGGTAGGGGAGACCCAGTACTTC,CANSYTSGVGETQYF
TRBV20-1,TRBD1,TRBJ2-7,few,TGCAGCGCAACGACAGGGGGTAGCTCCTACGAGCAGTACTTC,CSATTGGSSYEQYF
TRBV12-3/TRBV12-4,.,TRBJ2-4,many,TGTGCCAGCAGTATACCCCGAGCCAAAAACATTCAGTACTTC,CASSIPRAKNIQYF
TRBV5-1,TRBD2,TRBJ2-3,many,TGCGCCAGCAGCTTGGGGACTAGCGGGGGCACAGATACGCAGTATTTT,CASSLGTSGGTDTQYF
TRBV12-3/TRBV12-4,.,TRBJ1-5,many,TGTGCCAGCAGTCTGAACCGCCCCGGCAATCAGCCCCAGCATTTT,CASSLNRPGNQPQHF
TRBV24-1,TRBD1,TRBJ2-5,many,TGTGCCACCAGTGATCCTCGGACAGGGCGCGGGGAAGAGACCCAGTACTTC,CATSDPRTGRGEETQYF
TRBV11-2,.,TRBJ1-3,few,TGTGCCAGCGGCTTAGGGCAGTTCTCTGGAAACACCATATATTTT,CASGLGQFSGNTIYF
TRBV7-9,.,TRBJ1-1,many,TGTGCCAGCAGCTTAAAGGGCCCCTTCGGAGCTTTCTTT,CASSLKGPFGAFF
TRBV7-9,TRBD1,TRBJ2-7,many,TGTGCCAGCAGCCCATCTGTCGTAGGGTGGGACAGTTCCTACGAGCAGTACTTC,CASSPSVVGWDSSYEQYF
TRBV18,TRBD1,TRBJ1-5,few,TGTGCCAGCTCACCGCGACAGGGCCCCAATCAGCCCCAGCATTTT,CASSPRQGPNQPQHF
TRBV30,TRBD2,TRBJ2-7,many,TGTGCCTGGAGTCTCAGCGGGAACGACTACGAGCAGTACTTC,CAWSLSGNDYEQYF
TRBV5-1,.,TRBJ2-7,many,TGCGCCAGCAGTCGGCGGGCCGCCGGGACAATAACCTACGAGCAGTACTTC,CASSRRAAGTITYEQYF